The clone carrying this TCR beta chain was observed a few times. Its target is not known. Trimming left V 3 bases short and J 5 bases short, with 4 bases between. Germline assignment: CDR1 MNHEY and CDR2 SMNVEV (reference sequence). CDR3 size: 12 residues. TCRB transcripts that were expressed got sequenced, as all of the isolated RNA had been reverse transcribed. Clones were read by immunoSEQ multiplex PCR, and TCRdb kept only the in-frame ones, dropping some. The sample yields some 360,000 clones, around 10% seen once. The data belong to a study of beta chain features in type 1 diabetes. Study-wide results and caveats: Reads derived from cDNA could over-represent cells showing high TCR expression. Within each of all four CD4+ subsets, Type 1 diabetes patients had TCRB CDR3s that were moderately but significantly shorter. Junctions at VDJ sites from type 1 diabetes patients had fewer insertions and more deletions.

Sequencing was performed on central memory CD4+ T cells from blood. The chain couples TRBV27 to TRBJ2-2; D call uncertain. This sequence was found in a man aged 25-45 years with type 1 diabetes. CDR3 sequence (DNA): TGTGCCAGCAGTTTCGATACCGGGGAGCTGTTTTTT. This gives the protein CASSFDTGELFF.